This TCR beta chain was recorded in a study of patients and donors after allogeneic stem cell transplantation. This clonotype was recorded a few times. The CDR3 has 15 amino acids. The V and J ends lost 5 bases and 8 bases, in that order; junction bases with no gene match: 12. Germline lookup yields CDR1 SGHNT and CDR2 YENEEA. TCRdb reprocessed the RT-PCR reads via MiXCR and lists one record per CDR3 protein. The sample consists of roughly 26,000 distinct CDR3 sequences, roughly 7.3% of them appearing once. The material sequenced was blood, either unsorted or a sorted T cell fraction (not recorded which). The sequence was collected from a human donor who was either an allogeneic HSCT recipient or a stem cell or donor lymphocyte infusion donor (not recorded which). It is not recorded whose cells these are; they may come from a transplant donor. V and J are TRBV11-3 and TRBJ2-3, with TRBD2 matching over 8 bases. The CDR3 spells CASSPSGGARGTQYF. DNA of the CDR3: TGTGCCAGCAGCCCCAGCGGGGGCGCGCGGGGTACGCAGTATTTT.